This TCR beta chain was profiled in a study of CD8+ T cells in alopecia areata. On the study more broadly: Administration of oral tofacitinib to treated patients was at 5 to 10 mg twice daily.

Whole-study results and caveats: Lesional scalp displayed greater clonality than normal scalp, most notably in alopecia totalis/universalis.

Extraction and reverse transcription of RNA yielded cDNA as the sequencing template. TCRdb's table, derived via immunoSEQ multiplex PCR, lists solely in-frame clones and lacks some. Among about 290,000 clones, roughly 64% were seen once, and the ten largest hold about 1.8%. Treatment denoted: oral pan-JAK inhibitor, 5-10 mg twice daily. Germline loops: CDR1 GTSNPN, CDR2 SVGIG (reference sequence). CDR3 length equals 15 residues. V shed 6 bases and J 7 bases; nucleotides not matched to a gene: 15. As to this clone: Its specificity is not known.

The material sequenced was CD4+ T cells sorted from blood, taken at week 24, from a patient treated with tofacitinib. This clonotype was obtained from a human donor with alopecia areata. This rearrangement joins TRBV30 to TRBJ1-2; 9 bases map to TRBD1. CDR3 protein: CACSAGTGKSTGYTF. The CDR3 coding sequence is TGTGCCTGCTCCGCCGGGACAGGGAAATCAACTGGCTACACCTTC.